This T cell receptor (beta chain) was recorded in a study of blood T cell repertoires in COVID-19 (dated by TCRdb to the early 2020s). In terms of the full investigation: The collaborator samples originated in the United States, Italy and Spain and spanned the acute and convalescent phases of COVID-19. Where available, HLA class I and class II types were taken from metadata supplied by the sample provider and were not determined by assay-based typing. Deeply sampled blood TCRbeta repertoires from subjects exposed to, actively infected with, or recovered from COVID-19 were included in the dataset. The repertoires were made available in a free public database intended to serve as a resource for research on the immune response to SARS-CoV-2. The prospective study material was composed of cDNA or gDNA derived from T cells, B-cell-depleted T cells, or PBMCs. The samples were drawn from the first 160 participants of the ongoing ImmuneRACE study and from some 1,300 subjects provided by 6 global collaborators. The sample metadata nearly always contained a de-identified subject ID, COVID-19 status, age in years and sex.

In the case of this clone: Its cognate antigen has yet to be identified. No base quality values were provided; no much bigger clone lies one nucleotide off.

TCRbeta CDR3 regions were amplified from genomic DNA using the immunoSEQ Assay, a bias-controlled multiplex PCR. As for how the authors treated the data: Nucleated cell counts per sample were estimated from amplification of reference gene primers within the assay. Sequence reads were collapsed and filtered to measure the absolute abundance of every unique TCRbeta CDR3 rearrangement. Productive Simpson clonality was computed per sample as the square root of Simpson's diversity index over productive rearrangements. Here the immuneACCESS table is served through TCRdb, limited to in-frame sequences with V and J called. Missing clones are a known gap in these copies; in checked studies unresolved V genes cover under half, and the rest lacks a known reason. The DNA was the basis for D and trimming; V, J and clone size are from that table. Recorded for this sample are fewer than 300,000 clones; roughly nine tenths of them occurred a single time. The ten largest clones add up to about 2% of the sample.

At one collaborating source in Seattle, patients were enrolled during active infection and were followed longitudinally through the course of disease. Collaborating institutions collected whole blood in K2EDTA tubes following their own protocols. For TCRbeta analysis, collaborators shipped samples in one of three forms: frozen whole blood, isolated PBMCs, or DNA extracted from either of those sample types. Taken from cysteine to phenylalanine, the CDR3 has 13 residues. The entry retains the CDR3 DNA only, 39 bases that are in frame from base 1. Relative to germline, V is 7 bases shorter and J is 0 bases shorter, with 8 bases between their ends. From a lookup of the germline V gene, CDR1 and CDR2 are SNHLY and FYNNEI. Here is what the overall study found, with its caveats: The amount of clinical and demographic metadata varied by source and participant and was provided uncurated.

The sample taken for sequencing was peripheral blood. The sequence is built from TRBV2 and TRBJ2-3; matching of 5 bases hints at TRBD2 as the D gene. The sequence derives from a woman in her thirties with COVID-19, enrolled during active disease. Read as DNA, the sequence is TGTGCCAGCATCGGGGTGAGCACAGATACGCAGTATTTT. It encodes CASIGVSTDTQYF.